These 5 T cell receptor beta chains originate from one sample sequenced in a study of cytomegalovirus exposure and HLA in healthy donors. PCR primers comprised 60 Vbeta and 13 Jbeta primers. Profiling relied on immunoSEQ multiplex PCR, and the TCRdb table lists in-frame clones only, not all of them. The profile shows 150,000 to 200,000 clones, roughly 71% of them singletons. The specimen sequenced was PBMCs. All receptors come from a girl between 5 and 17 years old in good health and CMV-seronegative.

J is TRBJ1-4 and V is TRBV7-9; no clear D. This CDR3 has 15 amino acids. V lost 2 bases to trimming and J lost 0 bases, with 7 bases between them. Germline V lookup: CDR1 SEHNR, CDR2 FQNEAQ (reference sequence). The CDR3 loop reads CASSLPAATNEKLFF. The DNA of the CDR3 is TGTGCCAGCAGCTTACCTGCAGCAACTAATGAAAAACTGTTTTTT.

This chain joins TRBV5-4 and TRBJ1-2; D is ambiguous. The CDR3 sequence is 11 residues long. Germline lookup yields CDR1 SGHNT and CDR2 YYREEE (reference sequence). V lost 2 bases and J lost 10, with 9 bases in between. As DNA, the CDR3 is TGTGCCAGCAGCTTTCAAGAGGTCTACACCTTC. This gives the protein CASSFQEVYTF.

In DNA form, the CDR3 reads TGCGCCAGCAGTGAGTCTGGAGGAGAGACCCAGTACTTC. As protein: CASSESGGETQYF. This chain links TRBV10-2 with TRBJ2-5, with D perhaps TRBD2 (5 bases). The germline V and J ends were trimmed by 0 bases and 4 bases, with 6 bases remaining between them. CDR3 length equals 13 residues. CDR1 and CDR2 from the germline V gene are WSHSY and SAAADI.

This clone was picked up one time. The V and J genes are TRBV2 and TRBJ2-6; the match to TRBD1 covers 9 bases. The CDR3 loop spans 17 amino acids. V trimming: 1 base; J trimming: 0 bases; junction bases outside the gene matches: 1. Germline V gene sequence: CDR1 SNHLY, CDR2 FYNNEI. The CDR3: CASSEGDRVSGANVLTF. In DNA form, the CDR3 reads TGTGCCAGCAGTGAAGGGGACAGGGTCTCTGGGGCCAACGTCCTGACTTTC.

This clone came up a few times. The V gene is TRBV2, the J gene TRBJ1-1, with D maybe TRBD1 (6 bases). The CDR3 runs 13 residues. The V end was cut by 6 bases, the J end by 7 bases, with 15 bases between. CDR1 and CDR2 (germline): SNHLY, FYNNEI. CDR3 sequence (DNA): TGTGCCAGCAGCGGGGGGGCCACCAGTGAAGCTTTCTTT. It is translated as CASSGGATSEAFF.